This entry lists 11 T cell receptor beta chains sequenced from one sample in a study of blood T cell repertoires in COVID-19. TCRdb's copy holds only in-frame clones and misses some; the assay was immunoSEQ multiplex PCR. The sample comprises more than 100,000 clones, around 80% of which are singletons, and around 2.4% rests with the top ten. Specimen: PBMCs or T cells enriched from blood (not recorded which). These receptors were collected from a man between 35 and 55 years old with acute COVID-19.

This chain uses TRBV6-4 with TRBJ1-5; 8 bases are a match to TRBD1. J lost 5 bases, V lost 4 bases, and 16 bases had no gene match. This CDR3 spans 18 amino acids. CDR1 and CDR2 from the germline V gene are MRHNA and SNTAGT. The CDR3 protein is CASSARRTSRTGYQPQHF. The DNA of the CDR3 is TGTGCCAGCAGTGCTCGGCGGACTTCGCGGACAGGGTATCAGCCCCAGCATTTT.

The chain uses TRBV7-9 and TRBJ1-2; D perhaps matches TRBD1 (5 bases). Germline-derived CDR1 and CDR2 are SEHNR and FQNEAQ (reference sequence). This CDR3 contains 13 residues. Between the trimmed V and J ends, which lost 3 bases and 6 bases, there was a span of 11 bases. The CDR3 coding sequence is TGTGCCAGCAGCTTCCCTCAGGGTAATGGCTACACCTTC. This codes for CASSFPQGNGYTF.

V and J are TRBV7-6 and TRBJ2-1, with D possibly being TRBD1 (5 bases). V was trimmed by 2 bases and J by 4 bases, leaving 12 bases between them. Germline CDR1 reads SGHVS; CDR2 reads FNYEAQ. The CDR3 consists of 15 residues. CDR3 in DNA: TGTGCCAGCAGCTTAAGGGGCGGATATTACAATGAGCAGTTCTTC. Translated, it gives CASSLRGGYYNEQFF.

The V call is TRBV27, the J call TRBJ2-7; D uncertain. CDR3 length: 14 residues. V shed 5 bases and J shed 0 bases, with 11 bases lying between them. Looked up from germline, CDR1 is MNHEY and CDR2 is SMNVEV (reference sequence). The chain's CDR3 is CASSPQPNSYEQYF. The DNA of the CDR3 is TGTGCCAGCAGTCCTCAACCTAACTCCTACGAGCAGTACTTC.

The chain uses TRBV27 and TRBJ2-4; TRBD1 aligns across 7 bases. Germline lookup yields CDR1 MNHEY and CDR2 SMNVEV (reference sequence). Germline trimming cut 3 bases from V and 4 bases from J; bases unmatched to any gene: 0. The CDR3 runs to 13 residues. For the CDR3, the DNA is TGTGCCAGCAGTTTGGGACAGAAAAACATTCAGTACTTC. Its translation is CASSLGQKNIQYF.

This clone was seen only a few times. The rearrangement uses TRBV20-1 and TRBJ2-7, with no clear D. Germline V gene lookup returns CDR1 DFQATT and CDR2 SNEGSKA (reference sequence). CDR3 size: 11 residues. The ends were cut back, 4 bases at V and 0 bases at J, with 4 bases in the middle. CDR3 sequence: CSATVSYEQYF. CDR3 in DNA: TGCAGTGCTACAGTCTCCTACGAGCAGTACTTC.

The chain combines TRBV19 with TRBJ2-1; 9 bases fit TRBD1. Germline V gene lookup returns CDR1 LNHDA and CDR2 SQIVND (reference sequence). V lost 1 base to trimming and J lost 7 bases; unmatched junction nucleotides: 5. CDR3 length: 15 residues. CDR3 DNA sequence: TGTGCCAGTAGTATAGGGACAGGGGTCCAGAATGAGCAGTTCTTC. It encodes CASSIGTGVQNEQFF.

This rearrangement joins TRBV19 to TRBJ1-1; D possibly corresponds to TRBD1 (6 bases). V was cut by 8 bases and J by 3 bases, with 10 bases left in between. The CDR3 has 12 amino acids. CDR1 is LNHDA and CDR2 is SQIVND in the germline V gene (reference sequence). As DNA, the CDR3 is TGTGCCAGTGAGGGGGAATACACTGAAGCTTTCTTT. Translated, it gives CASEGEYTEAFF.

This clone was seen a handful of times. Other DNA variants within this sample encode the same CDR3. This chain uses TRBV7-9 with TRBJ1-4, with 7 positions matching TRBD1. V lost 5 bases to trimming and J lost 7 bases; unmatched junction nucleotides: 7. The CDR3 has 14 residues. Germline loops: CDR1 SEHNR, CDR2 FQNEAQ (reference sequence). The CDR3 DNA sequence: TGTGCCAGCAGCCCACGGGACAGTCGTGAAAAACTGTTTTTT. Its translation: CASSPRDSREKLFF.

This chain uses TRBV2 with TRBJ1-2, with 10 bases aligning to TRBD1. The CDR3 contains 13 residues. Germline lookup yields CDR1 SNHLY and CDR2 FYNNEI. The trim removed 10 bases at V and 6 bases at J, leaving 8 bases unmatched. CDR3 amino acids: CAKNQGTGDGYTF. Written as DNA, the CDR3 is TGTGCCAAAAACCAAGGGACAGGGGATGGCTACACCTTC.

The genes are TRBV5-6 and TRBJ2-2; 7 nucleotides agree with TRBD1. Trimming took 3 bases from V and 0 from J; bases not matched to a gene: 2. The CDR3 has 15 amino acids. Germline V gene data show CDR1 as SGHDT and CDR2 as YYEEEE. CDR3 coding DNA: TGTGCCAGCAGCTGGGGACAGACGAACACCGGGGAGCTGTTTTTT. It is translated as CASSWGQTNTGELFF.